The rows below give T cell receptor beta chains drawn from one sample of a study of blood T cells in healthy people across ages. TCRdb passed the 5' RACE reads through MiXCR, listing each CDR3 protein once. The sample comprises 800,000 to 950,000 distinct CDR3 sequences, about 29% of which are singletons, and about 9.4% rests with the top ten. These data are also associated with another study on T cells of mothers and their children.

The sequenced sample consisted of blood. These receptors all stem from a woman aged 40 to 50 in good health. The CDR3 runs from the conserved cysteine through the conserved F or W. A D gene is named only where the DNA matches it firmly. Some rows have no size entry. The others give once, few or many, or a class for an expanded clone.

CASSLTDTGGTDTQYF	TGTGCCAGCAGCTTAACTGATACAGGGGGTACAGATACGCAGTATTTT	TRBJ2-3	many	TRBD1	TRBV7-3
CSARTGDTQYF	TGCAGTGCTCGGACGGGGGATACGCAGTATTTT	TRBJ2-3	.	.	TRBV20-1
CATSRIGPGTGQGYTF	TGTGCCACCAGCAGGATCGGTCCCGGGACAGGGCAAGGCTACACCTTC	TRBJ1-2	few	TRBD1	TRBV15
CASSVEDRGNTEAFF	TGTGCCAGCAGTGTAGAGGACAGGGGAAACACTGAAGCTTTCTTT	TRBJ1-1	.	TRBD1	TRBV6-1
CASILLDSGNSPLHF	TGTGCCAGCATCCTACTTGACAGCGGCAATTCACCCCTCCACTTT	TRBJ1-6	.	.	TRBV2
CSARAFSLNEQFF	TGCAGTGCTAGAGCTTTCAGCCTCAATGAGCAGTTCTTC	TRBJ2-1	many	.	TRBV20-1
CASSHIYGSDREPPPEQYF	TGTGCCAGCAGCCATATATATGGTTCGGACAGGGAGCCCCCTCCTGAGCAGTACTTC	TRBJ2-7	.	TRBD1	TRBV3-1
CASSGLARAYEQYF	TGTGCCAGCAGTGGACTAGCGAGGGCCTACGAGCAGTACTTC	TRBJ2-7	many	TRBD2	TRBV2
CASSLDEPYEQYF	TGTGCCAGCAGCCTGGACGAGCCCTACGAGCAGTACTTC	TRBJ2-7	.	.	TRBV14
CSARPTLNTEAFF	TGCAGTGCCAGGCCCACATTGAACACTGAAGCTTTCTTT	TRBJ1-1	few	.	TRBV20-1
CASRDPTNVLTF	TGTGCCAGCAGGGACCCCACCAACGTCCTGACTTTC	TRBJ2-6	.	.	TRBV6-2/TRBV6-3
CASSLWGLNTEAFF	TGTGCCAGCAGTTTGTGGGGATTGAACACTGAAGCTTTCTTT	TRBJ1-1	many	.	TRBV6-5
CSASPLTGFEQYF	TGCAGTGCTAGCCCACTGACAGGGTTCGAGCAGTACTTC	TRBJ2-7	many	TRBD1	TRBV20-1
CASSSPQGLGQPQHF	TGTGCCAGCAGTTCGCCTCAGGGTCTCGGACAGCCCCAGCATTTT	TRBJ1-5	.	.	TRBV28
CAIGEGLAATDTQYF	TGTGCCATCGGTGAGGGTCTAGCGGCAACAGATACGCAGTATTTT	TRBJ2-3	.	TRBD2	TRBV10-3
CASSQPNTRADTQYF	TGCGCCAGCAGCCAACCAAATACTAGAGCAGATACGCAGTATTTT	TRBJ2-3	few	.	TRBV4-1
CASSPAEGIQGAAGGYTF	TGTGCCAGCAGCCCAGCGGAAGGAATACAGGGGGCAGCTGGCGGCTACACCTTC	TRBJ1-2	many	TRBD1	TRBV11-2
CASSYARGSGYTF	TGTGCCAGCAGTTACGCCCGGGGGTCAGGCTACACCTTC	TRBJ1-2	.	.	TRBV6-5
CASSQVWEGYNEQFF	TGCGCCAGCAGCCAAGTATGGGAGGGCTACAATGAGCAGTTCTTC	TRBJ2-1	many	TRBD2	TRBV4-1
CSARDLGELKYGTQHF	TGCAGTGCTAGAGATCTCGGGGAACTGAAATATGGTACCCAGCATTTT	TRBJ1-5	.	.	TRBV20-1
CSARDERDYYDYTF	TGCAGTGCTAGAGATGAACGGGACTACTATGACTACACCTTC	TRBJ1-2	.	.	TRBV20-1
CASSFEGGTETQYF	TGCGCCAGCAGCTTTGAGGGGGGGACGGAGACGCAGTATTTT	TRBJ2-3	many	.	TRBV5-1
CASSAGTGTPSGANVLTF	TGTGCCAGCAGCGCAGGGACAGGGACTCCCTCTGGGGCCAACGTCCTGACTTTC	TRBJ2-6	few	TRBD1	TRBV7-8
CATSGEGFASGETQYF	TGTGCCACCAGCGGTGAGGGTTTTGCTTCGGGTGAGACCCAGTACTTC	TRBJ2-5	.	.	TRBV15
CSAYIIRDRLFMEQYF	TGCAGTGCTTATATAATCCGGGACAGGCTTTTTATGGAGCAGTACTTC	TRBJ2-5	.	TRBD1	TRBV20-1
CASSYDSLAKNIQYF	TGTGCCAGCAGCTACGACAGCTTAGCCAAAAACATTCAGTACTTC	TRBJ2-4	few	.	TRBV7-9
CASIKAGGRYNEQFF	TGTGCCAGCATCAAAGCAGGGGGCAGGTACAATGAGCAGTTCTTC	TRBJ2-1	.	TRBD1	TRBV7-2
CASSLDKGRVREQYF	TGTGCCAGCAGCTTAGATAAAGGGCGAGTGAGAGAGCAGTACTTC	TRBJ2-4	few	.	TRBV7-2
CASSGGTGPEAFF	TGCGCCAGCAGCGGTGGGACAGGGCCTGAAGCTTTCTTT	TRBJ1-1	.	TRBD1	TRBV5-1
CASSLRTGDRSYEQYF	TGTGCCAGCAGCTTACGGACAGGGGACCGCTCCTACGAGCAGTACTTC	TRBJ2-7	.	TRBD1	TRBV7-8
CASRFRDHYNEQFF	TGTGCCAGCAGATTCCGGGACCACTACAATGAGCAGTTCTTC	TRBJ2-1	.	.	TRBV6-2/TRBV6-3
CASSYSTRTEAFF	TGTGCCAGCAGTTACTCGACAAGAACTGAAGCTTTCTTT	TRBJ1-1	few	.	TRBV6-5
CASSPTGRSSYEQYF	TGTGCCAGCAGTCCCACGGGAAGGAGCTCCTACGAGCAGTACTTC	TRBJ2-7	.	.	TRBV12-3/TRBV12-4
CASSLVQVAWDDIRTNTQYF	TGTGCCAGCAGCTTAGTTCAGGTTGCTTGGGACGACATAAGAACGAATACGCAGTATTTT	TRBJ2-3	few	.	TRBV7-2
CASSFEATSYEQYF	TGTGCCAGCAGTTTTGAAGCAACCTCCTACGAGCAGTACTTC	TRBJ2-7	many	.	TRBV28
CSARDGRYQGYGYTF	TGCAGTGCTAGAGATGGGCGGTACCAGGGCTATGGCTACACCTTC	TRBJ1-2	.	.	TRBV20-1
CASIPPGQAYEQYF	TGTGCCAGCATTCCACCGGGACAGGCCTACGAGCAGTACTTC	TRBJ2-7	many	TRBD1	TRBV7-2
CASSPQFGQASDTEAFF	TGTGCCAGCTCACCCCAGTTCGGACAGGCATCGGACACTGAAGCTTTCTTT	TRBJ1-1	few	TRBD1	TRBV18
CASSYVSAYYNERFF	TGTGCCAGCAGTTACGTTTCGGCGTATTACAATGAGCGGTTCTTC	TRBJ2-1	few	.	TRBV6-5
CASSPPRGLVGINEQFF	TGTGCCAGCAGCCCGCCCCGGGGTCTAGTGGGGATCAATGAGCAGTTCTTC	TRBJ2-1	.	.	TRBV7-2